This TCR beta chain was recovered during a study of blood T cell repertoires in COVID-19. Original analysis: By means of reference gene primer amplification, nucleated cell counts were estimated. Clones were read by immunoSEQ multiplex PCR, and TCRdb kept only the in-frame ones, dropping some. From that table come the V and J calls and clone size; the DNA was used to work out D and trimming. The table lists 130,000 to 150,000 clones, approximately 88% of them singletons, with more than 1% in the top ten. The germline V gene has CDR1 SGHTA and CDR2 FQGTGA. The CDR3 consists of 11 residues. V dropped 8 bases and J dropped 6 bases, with 7 bases sitting between them.

The sequence was obtained from a woman between 25 and 40 years old with acute COVID-19. The rearrangement uses TRBV7-3 and TRBJ2-2; D not certain. The sample consisted of PBMCs or T cells enriched from blood (not recorded which). CDR3 bases: TGTGCCAGCGCGGCCGCCGGGGAGCTGTTTTTT. This codes for CASAAAGELFF.